Shown below are 31 T cell receptor beta chains from a single sample sequenced in a study. TCRdb recomputed calls from the 5' RACE reads with MiXCR, one row per CDR3 protein. Altogether approximately 12,000 distinct CDR3 sequences are present, around 49% being singletons, with the ten largest covering around an eighth. The specimen sequenced was tumor-infiltrating naive CD4+ T cells sorted from the breast tumor. The subset denotes: naive CD4+ T cells, CD4+CD45RA+CD25-. All receptors come from a female donor with breast cancer.

This rearrangement joins TRBV5-5 to TRBJ1-5; D is possibly TRBD1 (5 bases). Between the trimmed V and J ends, which lost 5 bases and 0 bases, there was a span of 12 bases. The germline gives CDR1 SGHKS, CDR2 YYEKEE (reference sequence). This CDR3 region has 15 residues. CDR3 DNA sequence: TGTGCCAGCAGACCAGACAGTTATAGCAATCAGCCCCAGCATTTT. Amino acids: CASRPDSYSNQPQHF.

This clonotype was recorded a few times. The gene calls are TRBV7-9 and TRBJ1-2; D not certain. Germline values: CDR1 SEHNR, CDR2 FQNEAQ (reference sequence). Trimming pared 1 base from V and 3 bases from J, leaving 9 bases between. The CDR3 is 14 residues long. The CDR3 DNA reads TGTGCCAGCAGCTTAGTACAGCATGACTATGGCTACACCTTC. Translated, it gives CASSLVQHDYGYTF.

The rearrangement links TRBV29-1 to TRBJ2-2; no clear D. Germline V gene lookup returns CDR1 SQVTM and CDR2 ANQGSEA. Trimming left V 1 base short and J 1 base short, with 7 bases between. This CDR3 contains 14 residues. The CDR3 reads CSVEGTKNTGELFF. The CDR3 DNA sequence: TGCAGCGTTGAAGGGACGAAGAACACCGGGGAGCTGTTTTTT.

This chain uses TRBV12-3 or TRBV12-4 with TRBJ1-3; a possible D gene is TRBD1 (6 bases). V dropped 5 bases and J dropped 7 bases, with 12 bases sitting between them. The CDR3 is 13 residues long. This chain's CDR3 is CASSVGQSNTIYF. DNA of the CDR3: TGTGCCAGCAGTGTTGGACAGAGCAACACCATATATTTT.

This clonotype was observed a few times. CDR3 bases: TGTGCCAGCAGTTACAGTAGTAGCGGGTCCACTAACAATGAGCAGTTCTTC. It encodes CASSYSSSGSTNNEQFF. V gene TRBV6-2 or TRBV6-3 combines with J gene TRBJ2-1; 7 nucleotides agree with TRBD2. The V gene end was trimmed by 2 bases and the J gene end by 5 bases; junction bases not matched to a gene: 12. CDR3 length equals 17 residues. Germline CDR1 is MNHEY and CDR2 is SVGEGT.

In its sample, this clonotype ranks as medium-sized. The J gene is TRBJ2-7, the V gene TRBV28; unclear D gene. This CDR3 region has 12 residues. Germline V gives CDR1 MDHEN, CDR2 SYDVKM. Between the trimmed V and J ends, which lost 3 bases and 2 bases, there was a span of 5 bases. CDR3 sequence (DNA): TGTGCCAGCAGTTTTCGCGCCTACGAGCAGTACTTC. Protein product: CASSFRAYEQYF. The full variable domain, in which reference TRBV28 and TRBJ2-7 provide the parts outside the CDR3, is DVKVTQSSRYLVKRTGEKVFLECVQDMDHENMFWYRQDPGLGLRLIYFSYDVKMKEKGDIPEGYSVSREKKERFSLILESASTNQTSMYLCASSFRAYEQYFGPGTRLTVT.

The rearrangement uses TRBV7-2 and TRBJ2-3; weak D call: TRBD2 (5 bases). Germline V CDR1 and CDR2: SGHTA, FQGNSA. V lost 6 bases and J lost 2, with 12 bases in between. The length of the CDR3 is 14 residues. CDR3 amino acids: CASSSASYTDTQYF. The DNA for the CDR3 is TGTGCCAGCAGTTCTGCTAGCTACACAGATACGCAGTATTTT.

The V call is TRBV7-2, the J call TRBJ1-5; possibly TRBD1 for D (5 bases). The V gene's germline CDR1 is SGHTA and CDR2 FQGNSA. The V gene lost 1 base and the J gene lost 0 bases, with 16 bases spanning the gap. This CDR3 is built from 18 residues. CDR3 residues: CASSLVGGMSLSNQPQHF. DNA of the CDR3: TGTGCCAGCAGCTTAGTTGGGGGAATGAGCCTTAGCAATCAGCCCCAGCATTTT.

In its sample, this clonotype was seen once. The chain combines TRBV20-1 with TRBJ1-1; a weak D match, TRBD1 (5 bases). Germline assignment: CDR1 DFQATT and CDR2 SNEGSKA (reference sequence). Trimming took 3 bases from V and 1 from J, leaving 18 bases between them. The CDR3 is 16 residues long. In nucleotides, the CDR3 is TGCAGTGCTAGTAATCCGGCCCAGGGAACGAACACTGAAGCTTTCTTT. This translates into CSASNPAQGTNTEAFF.

The chain joins TRBV7-8 to TRBJ2-1; either TRBD1 or TRBD2 may fit D (5 bases each). CDR1 and CDR2 (germline): SGHVS, FQNEAQ. V was clipped by 3 bases and J by 14 bases, with 11 bases between them. CDR3 length equals 11 residues. The CDR3 region is CASSLGTREFF. CDR3 DNA sequence: TGTGCCAGCAGCTTGGGGACCCGAGAGTTCTTC.

There are a few counts of this clonotype. The genes are TRBV7-6 and TRBJ1-2; D unresolved. Germline V gives CDR1 SGHVS, CDR2 FNYEAQ. CDR3 length: 13 residues. The V end lost 1 base, the J end lost 3 bases, and 6 bases lay between the germline ends. The CDR3 DNA follows: TGTGCCAGCAGCTTAGGAGGAGACTATGGCTACACCTTC. Translated: CASSLGGDYGYTF.

This chain connects TRBV12-3 or TRBV12-4 to TRBJ2-7; D is uncertain. V gave up 3 bases and J gave up 5 bases, with 11 bases separating them. The CDR3 covers 13 residues. CDR3 protein: CASSFTPWDEQYF. The CDR3 DNA sequence: TGTGCCAGCAGTTTTACCCCCTGGGACGAGCAGTACTTC.

This clonotype was seen a few times. The chain links TRBV20-1 to TRBJ1-2, with D possibly matching TRBD1 (6 bases). The V and J ends lost 6 bases and 3 bases respectively, with 14 bases between them. The CDR3 extends over 13 amino acids. Per germline, CDR1 DFQATT and CDR2 SNEGSKA (reference sequence). The CDR3 DNA sequence: TGCAGTGCAGGGGGGCAGGCACACTATGGCTACACCTTC. Translating it yields CSAGGQAHYGYTF.

The V gene is TRBV7-2, the J gene TRBJ2-1; 7 bases are a match to TRBD2. V shed 1 base and J 8 bases; nucleotides not matched to a gene: 2. The CDR3 contains 13 residues. Germline V gives CDR1 SGHTA, CDR2 FQGNSA. CDR3 in DNA: TGTGCCAGCAGCTTAGGGACTAGTCATGAGCAGTTCTTC. This codes for CASSLGTSHEQFF.

The table lists this clonotype with a few counts. The chain uses TRBV20-1 and TRBJ2-1; D ambiguous. V was shortened by 6 bases and J by 2 bases, with 14 bases between the two germline ends. Germline loops: CDR1 DFQATT, CDR2 SNEGSKA (reference sequence). CDR3 size: 14 residues. CDR3 amino acids: CSAQPLTTYNEQFF. The CDR3 region has the DNA TGCAGTGCCCAGCCATTAACGACCTACAATGAGCAGTTCTTC.

The genes are TRBV4-2 and TRBJ2-1, with TRBD2 identical over 10 bases. In germline, CDR1 is LGHNA, CDR2 YNFKEQ. The CDR3 sequence is 16 residues long. The V and J ends lost 0 bases and 4 bases, in that order; junction bases with no gene match: 3. The CDR3 bases are TGTGCCAGCAGCCAAGACGGGACTAGCGTTTACAATGAGCAGTTCTTC. Its translation: CASSQDGTSVYNEQFF.

The J gene is TRBJ2-1, the V gene TRBV7-2; unclear D gene. V shed 5 bases and J shed 7 bases, with 9 bases lying between them. The CDR3 extends over 12 amino acids. Germline CDR1 is SGHTA and CDR2 is FQGNSA. The CDR3 coding sequence is TGTGCCAGCAGCCACCCTCGTAATGAGCAGTTCTTC. Amino acids: CASSHPRNEQFF.

The gene calls are TRBV4-3 and TRBJ2-4; possible D gene TRBD1, 6 bases. Trimming pared 4 bases from V and 0 bases from J, leaving 19 bases between. CDR3 length equals 18 residues. Germline V gene sequence: CDR1 LGHNA, CDR2 YSLEER. The CDR3 protein is CASSLDRDIGLAKNIQYF. The CDR3 bases are TGCGCCAGCAGCCTAGACCGGGACATCGGACTAGCCAAAAACATTCAGTACTTC.

The chain uses TRBV12-3 or TRBV12-4 and TRBJ1-2; 7 bases match TRBD1. With 5 bases clipped from V and 6 bases from J, the junction kept 9 bases outside the gene matches. CDR3 length: 14 residues. This CDR3 reads CASSPTQGENGYTF. Here the CDR3 DNA reads TGTGCCAGCAGTCCCACTCAGGGGGAAAATGGCTACACCTTC.

The chain combines TRBV20-1 with TRBJ2-3, with TRBD2 matching 7 bases. With 4 bases clipped from V and 2 bases from J, the junction kept 6 bases outside the gene matches. Per the germline V gene, CDR1 is DFQATT and CDR2 is SNEGSKA (reference sequence). This CDR3 comprises 14 residues. In nucleotides, the CDR3 is TGCAGTGCTACGACTAGCACGGCCACAGATACGCAGTATTTT. Its translation: CSATTSTATDTQYF.

The chain links TRBV29-1 to TRBJ2-1; TRBD1 matches 10 bases. The germline V gene has CDR1 SQVTM and CDR2 ANQGSEA. This CDR3 is 16 amino acids long. With 3 bases clipped from V and 0 bases from J, the junction kept 5 bases outside the gene matches. Here the CDR3 DNA reads TGCAGCGTTGACGGGACAGGGGTCAGCTCCTACAATGAGCAGTTCTTC. Encoded protein: CSVDGTGVSSYNEQFF.

This clonotype came up a few times. V and J are TRBV4-1 and TRBJ2-7, with TRBD1 matching over 7 bases. Germline lookup yields CDR1 MGHRA and CDR2 YSYEKL. V shed 1 base and J 4 bases; nucleotides not matched to a gene: 7. CDR3 size: 15 residues. The CDR3 protein is CASSQAPGTAYEQYV. As DNA, the CDR3 is TGCGCCAGCAGCCAAGCCCCCGGGACAGCTTACGAGCAGTACGTC.

The chain couples TRBV20-1 to TRBJ2-7, with D unresolved. Looked up from germline, CDR1 is DFQATT and CDR2 is SNEGSKA (reference sequence). The CDR3 length is 11 residues. V lost 7 bases and J 4 bases, leaving 11 bases between the germline ends. The CDR3 DNA follows: TGCAGTGTCCGGTCCGGGTACGAGCAGTACTTC. Amino acid sequence: CSVRSGYEQYF.

The chain is built from TRBV12-3 or TRBV12-4 and TRBJ1-1; 11 bases agree with TRBD1. Trimming took 5 bases from V and 3 from J; bases not matched to a gene: 11. This CDR3 is 17 amino acids long. The CDR3 region has the DNA TGTGCCAGCAGTCTCGGGACAGGGGGTCTTAAGTACACTGAAGCTTTCTTT. Its translation is CASSLGTGGLKYTEAFF.

The table lists this clonotype with a few counts. The CDR3 end shows no conserved phenylalanine or tryptophan, and so a read error is likely. The chain has TRBV6-5 and TRBJ1-2; D remains unclear. Trimming took 8 bases from V and 7 from J, leaving 11 bases between them. CDR1 MNHEY and CDR2 SVGAGI come from the germline V gene. The CDR3 is made up of 11 amino acids. Written as DNA, the CDR3 is TGTGCCAGCGGGATAGGTGGTGGCTACACCTCC. This codes for CASGIGGGYTS.

V and J are TRBV11-2 and TRBJ2-5; perhaps D is TRBD1 or TRBD2 (5 bases each). The CDR3 consists of 14 residues. Germline assignment: CDR1 SGHAT and CDR2 FQNNGV. Trimming removed 5 bases at V and 2 bases at J, with 12 bases between. CDR3 residues: CASSPRDGQETQYF. The CDR3 DNA reads TGTGCCAGCAGCCCCCGGGACGGTCAAGAGACCCAGTACTTC.

The chain couples TRBV29-1 to TRBJ2-2; 8 nucleotides line up with TRBD1. Looked up from germline, CDR1 is SQVTM and CDR2 is ANQGSEA. The V gene end was trimmed by 7 bases and the J gene end by 4 bases; junction bases not matched to a gene: 8. The CDR3 runs to 14 residues. CDR3 amino acids: CSATGTGLTGELFF. The CDR3, as DNA: TGCAGCGCAACCGGGACAGGACTCACCGGGGAGCTGTTTTTT.

This clonotype has just a few counts. The CDR3 spells CASSEALPDGAYEQYF. CDR3 nucleotide sequence: TGTGCCAGCAGTGAAGCCTTACCGGACGGGGCCTACGAGCAGTACTTC. This chain uses TRBV6-5 with TRBJ2-7; perhaps TRBD2 as D (5 bases). From germline, CDR1 is MNHEY and CDR2 SVGAGI. V shed 5 bases and J shed 2 bases, with 19 bases lying between them. This CDR3 comprises 16 residues.

The sample holds a few counts of this clonotype. The genes are TRBV30 and TRBJ1-1; D is undetermined. The CDR3 sequence is 11 residues long. Trimming took 2 bases from V and 8 from J, leaving 9 bases between them. Germline V gene data show CDR1 as GTSNPN and CDR2 as SVGIG (reference sequence). CDR3 loop: CAWSRQREAFF. DNA of the CDR3: TGTGCCTGGAGTCGACAACGCGAAGCTTTCTTT.

This clonotype was observed a few times. This chain uses TRBV12-3 or TRBV12-4 with TRBJ2-3; D not resolved. V lost 5 bases and J 2 bases, leaving 11 bases between the germline ends. This CDR3 region has 14 residues. CDR3 amino acids: CASSLSGVTDTQYF. The CDR3 bases are TGTGCCAGCAGTCTCTCGGGTGTCACAGATACGCAGTATTTT.

The sample holds a few counts of this clonotype. The genes are TRBV7-7 and TRBJ1-4, with D unresolved. Trimming pared 6 bases from V and 0 bases from J, leaving 5 bases between. The germline V gene has CDR1 SSHAT and CDR2 FNYEAQ (reference sequence). The CDR3 spans 13 residues. The CDR3 is CASSETTNEKLFF. The CDR3 coding sequence is TGTGCCAGCAGTGAAACAACTAATGAAAAACTGTTTTTT.